This T cell receptor (beta chain) derives from a study of blood T cell repertoires in COVID-19. At the level of the study: The analysed material was cDNA or gDNA that came from T cells, B-cell-depleted T cells, or PBMCs.

Germline-derived CDR1 and CDR2 are MNHEY and SMNVEV (reference sequence). V was clipped by 6 bases and J by 4 bases; unmatched bases: 8. This CDR3 is 14 amino acids long. In the original workflow: Reference gene primer amplification gave nucleated cell count estimates. The protocol was immunoSEQ multiplex PCR, while the TCRdb copy is restricted to in-frame clones and leaves out a portion. The D gene and trimming were derived from the DNA, and the V and J assignments and clone size from that table. The sample shows about 200,000 clones, around 83% of them seen only once. The sequence was collected from a woman of 80 years or more with acute or convalescent COVID-19. V is TRBV27 and J is TRBJ1-1; TRBD1 aligns across 7 bases. Sequencing used peripheral blood. The CDR3 DNA is TGTGCCAGCAGCCCCCGACAGGGTCTCACTGAAGCTTTCTTT. As protein: CASSPRQGLTEAFF.